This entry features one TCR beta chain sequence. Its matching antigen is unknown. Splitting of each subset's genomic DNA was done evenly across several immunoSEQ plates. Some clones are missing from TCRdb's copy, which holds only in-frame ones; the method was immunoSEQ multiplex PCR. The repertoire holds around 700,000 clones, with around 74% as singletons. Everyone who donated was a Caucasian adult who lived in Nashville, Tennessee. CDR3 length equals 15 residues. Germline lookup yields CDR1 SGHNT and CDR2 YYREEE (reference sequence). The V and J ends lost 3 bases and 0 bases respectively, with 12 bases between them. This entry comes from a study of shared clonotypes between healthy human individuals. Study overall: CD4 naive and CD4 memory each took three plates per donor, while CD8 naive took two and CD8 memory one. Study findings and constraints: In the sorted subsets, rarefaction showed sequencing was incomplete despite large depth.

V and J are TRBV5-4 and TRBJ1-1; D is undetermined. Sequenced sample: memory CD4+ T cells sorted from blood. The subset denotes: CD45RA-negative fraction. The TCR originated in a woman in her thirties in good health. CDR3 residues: CASSSDGNMNTEAFF. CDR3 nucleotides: TGTGCCAGCAGCTCGGACGGAAACATGAACACTGAAGCTTTCTTT.